The rows below give T cell receptor beta chains drawn from one sample of a study of blood T cells in healthy people across ages. TCRdb processed the 5' RACE reads anew with MiXCR; each CDR3 protein has one entry. The sample consists of hundreds of thousands of distinct CDR3 sequences, about 26% of them appearing once. This sample was shared with a second study, whose subject was T cells of mothers and their children.

Specimen: blood. Source of these receptors: a boy between 10 and 17 years old in good health. Each CDR3 is given with its conserved first and last residue. A D gene is named only where the DNA matches it firmly. Clone size is not always given. Where it is, it says once, few, many or a class for expanded clones.

size	J	D	V	DNA	CDR3
.	TRBJ2-1	.	TRBV21-1	TGTGCCGACAAGCGGGAGGGCAGCTATGAGCAGTTCTTC	CADKREGSYEQFF
.	TRBJ2-7	TRBD2	TRBV7-3	TGTGCCAGCCGCTTAACGGGGACTAGCGGGGGAGCCCAAGAGACCCAGCACTTC	CASRLTGTSGGAQETQHF
few	TRBJ1-2	.	TRBV18	TGTGCCAGCTCACCAACGAAGGTAGAAGGCTACACCTTC	CASSPTKVEGYTF
.	TRBJ2-7	TRBD1	TRBV5-1	TGCGCCAGCAGCTTGGGTAGACCGACAGGGTCCTCCTACGAGCAGTACTTC	CASSLGRPTGSSYEQYF
.	TRBJ2-3	TRBD2	TRBV7-7	TGTGCTAGCAGCCCCGGGACTAGCGACACAGATACGCAGTATTTT	CASSPGTSDTDTQYF
.	TRBJ1-2	TRBD1	TRBV6-6	TGTGCCAGCACCCGGGACAGTGGCTATGGCTACACCTTC	CASTRDSGYGYTF
.	TRBJ2-7	TRBD1	TRBV6-5	TGTGCCAGCAGTTACTCCGGGACAGGGGCCGCCGAGCAGTACTTC	CASSYSGTGAAEQYF
few	TRBJ2-6	.	TRBV30	TGTGCCTGGAGGTCCCCCTTTTCTGGGGCCAACGTCCTGACTTTC	CAWRSPFSGANVLTF
.	TRBJ1-2	.	TRBV10-3	TGTGCCATCAGTGCGGGGGCGAACTATGGCTACACCTTC	CAISAGANYGYTF
.	TRBJ2-4	.	TRBV6-2/TRBV6-3	TGTGCCAGCAGTCAACGTCAGGGGACTAAAAACATTCAGTACTTC	CASSQRQGTKNIQYF
few	TRBJ1-5	.	TRBV3-1	TGTGCCAGCAGCCAATATAGGGGAGATCAGCCCCAGCATTTT	CASSQYRGDQPQHF
few	TRBJ2-5	TRBD1	TRBV12-3/TRBV12-4	TGTGCCAGCAACCCGACAGGGCGGGCTGGAGAGACCCAGTACTTC	CASNPTGRAGETQYF
many	TRBJ2-5	TRBD2	TRBV29-1	TGCAGCGTTGAAGGTAGCGGGGCGGGTGAGACCCAGTACTTC	CSVEGSGAGETQYF
few	TRBJ2-7	TRBD1	TRBV3-1	TGTGCCAGCAGCCAAGTGGGGACAGGGGGTGGAGAGCAGTACTTC	CASSQVGTGGGEQYF
.	TRBJ1-1	TRBD1	TRBV4-2	TGTGCCAGCAGCCACGGGACAGGGAGTTACACTGAAGCTTTCTTT	CASSHGTGSYTEAFF
few	TRBJ2-5	.	TRBV15	TGTGCCACCAGCGGAAAGACGGGAGCGGAGACCCAGTACTTC	CATSGKTGAETQYF
.	TRBJ1-4	.	TRBV30	TGTGCTGGGGGGGATACTAATGAAAAACTGTTTTTT	CAGGDTNEKLFF
few	TRBJ1-2	.	TRBV6-5	TGTGCCAGCAGTTCCCCGGGACGGGAGAACTATGGCTACACCTTC	CASSSPGRENYGYTF
.	TRBJ1-4	.	TRBV6-6	TGTGCCAGCAGTTACACGGGTACTAATGATAAACTGTTTTTT	CASSYTGTNDKLFF
many	TRBJ2-5	.	TRBV5-1	TGTGCCAGCAGCCTAGCTGGGACCCAGTACTTC	CASSLAGTQYF
.	TRBJ2-5	.	TRBV6-5	TGTGCCAGCAGTTACTCGAGAGGGGGAGAAGAGACCCAGTACTTC	CASSYSRGGEETQYF
.	TRBJ2-7	TRBD1	TRBV10-3	TGTGCCATCAGTGATGGGGACAGCTCCTACGAGCAGTACTTC	CAISDGDSSYEQYF
many	TRBJ2-5	TRBD1	TRBV5-1	TGCGCCAGCAGCTCCGGACAGGGGGAAGAGACCCAGTACTTC	CASSSGQGEETQYF
few	TRBJ2-2	TRBD1	TRBV12-3/TRBV12-4	TGTGCCAGCAGTTTGGGGACAGGGCGTCTCGGGGAGCTGTTTTTT	CASSLGTGRLGELFF
few	TRBJ2-1	.	TRBV18	TGTGCCAGCTCACCGTCTGGGTACGATGAGCAGTTCTTC	CASSPSGYDEQFF
few	TRBJ2-1	.	TRBV12-3/TRBV12-4	TGTGCCAGCAGGTCACACAGGGAAAGCTCCTACAATGAGCAGTTCTTC	CASRSHRESSYNEQFF
few	TRBJ2-4	.	TRBV12-3/TRBV12-4	TGTGCCAGCAGCGCGACAGGTGTTGTCATTCAGTACTTC	CASSATGVVIQYF
once	TRBJ2-7	TRBD2	TRBV7-9	TGTTCCAGCAGCTCTGCCAGGGAGCGGGGGCCCTACGAGCAGTACTTC	CSSSSARERGPYEQYF
few	TRBJ2-5	.	TRBV27	TGTGCCAGCAGTTTTCTTTCCGGACTGGGAGAGACCCAGTACTTC	CASSFLSGLGETQYF
few	TRBJ1-1	.	TRBV5-1	TGCGCCAGCAGCTTGGACAGTACGAACACTGAAGCTTTCTTT	CASSLDSTNTEAFF
.	TRBJ2-5	.	TRBV20-1	TGCAGTGCTAGAGAAGAGGGAACTGTGTTCTTC	CSAREEGTVFF
.	TRBJ1-2	.	TRBV6-2/TRBV6-3	TGTGCCAGCAGTCCCACCTGGGGCAACTTGGGCTATGGCTACACCTTC	CASSPTWGNLGYGYTF
.	TRBJ2-1	.	TRBV20-1	TGCAGTGCTGGCAGGATAGTGGAGCAGTTCTTC	CSAGRIVEQFF
.	TRBJ2-6	TRBD1	TRBV4-1	TGCGCCAGCAGCCAAGAAAACAGGGGGCGAGGGGCCAACGTCCTGACTTTC	CASSQENRGRGANVLTF
few	TRBJ2-1	.	TRBV28	TGTGCCAGCGGGCAATGGGTTTTTGGAAATGAGCAGTTCTTC	CASGQWVFGNEQFF
.	TRBJ1-1	.	TRBV6-1	TGTGCCAGCAGTGAATGGCAGGGGACTGAAGCTTTCTTT	CASSEWQGTEAFF
few	TRBJ2-5	.	TRBV7-9	TGTGCCAGCAGCCGACCTATAAACTCGACCCAGTACTTC	CASSRPINSTQYF
.	TRBJ2-5	TRBD2	TRBV10-2	TGCGCCAGCAGGGGAGGGGCTAGCGGTTACCAAGAGACCCAGTACTTC	CASRGGASGYQETQYF
.	TRBJ2-7	TRBD1	TRBV12-3/TRBV12-4	TGTGCCAGCAGCCCCCCGGACAGGGTTGTCGGGCAGTACTTC	CASSPPDRVVGQYF
once	TRBJ2-5	TRBD2	TRBV3-1	TGTGCCAGCAGCCATCCGTCTAGCGGGCTAATCCAAGAGACCCAGTACTTC	CASSHPSSGLIQETQYF
.	TRBJ1-2	.	TRBV28	TGTGCCAGCACCACAAAAGGACAGATCCAGCATGGCTACACCTTC	CASTTKGQIQHGYTF